The T cell receptor beta chain described here comes from a study of Graves' ophthalmopathy and Graves' hyperthyroidism. Study conclusions and caveats: The majority of expanded thyroid clonotypes above 0.001 frequency also occurred in blood.

V shed 4 bases and J shed 3 bases, with 19 bases lying between them. The CDR3 length is 17 residues. Germline CDR1 and CDR2: LNHDA and SQIVND (reference sequence). This clonotype turned up a few times. What it binds is not known. From RNA, the CDR3 regions of TCR beta chains were amplified and sequenced. First-round RT-PCR used HTBI primers; second-round multiplex PCR followed. TCRdb ran MiXCR on the multiplex PCR reads and lists one entry per CDR3 protein. The sample carries over a million distinct CDR3 sequences, about 40% recorded once. Exclusion applied to patients with other autoimmune diseases, uncontrolled infections, pregnancy or lactation.

The origin of this receptor is an adult man with Graves' hyperthyroidism. V is TRBV19 and J is TRBJ1-5; possible D gene TRBD1, 5 bases. Sequencing was done on a sample of peripheral blood or thyroid tissue (not recorded which). For the CDR3, the DNA is TGTGCCAGTAGTAGAACCAGCGGGGGGGACCTCAATCAGCCCCAGCATTTT. Translated: CASSRTSGGDLNQPQHF.